The rows below give T cell receptor beta chains drawn from one sample of a study of blood T cell repertoires in COVID-19. Sequencing was performed with immunoSEQ multiplex PCR; in TCRdb, only in-frame clones are kept and a portion is missing. The sample holds 100,000 to 150,000 clones; about 74% are singletons and the top ten take roughly 5%. Sequencing was done on a sample of peripheral blood. The receptors shown here come from a man in his sixties with acute or convalescent COVID-19. Both conserved end residues are part of each CDR3. The order of the fields is J gene, V gene, clone size, D gene, CDR3 DNA, CDR3 protein. The D gene is left open where the match is weak. Clone size appears in some rows only: once, few, many, or a class for an expanded clone.

TRBJ1-2	TRBV14	.	.	TGTGCCAGCAGCCAAGATTGGCAGGGCTATGGCTACACCTTC	CASSQDWQGYGYTF
TRBJ1-2	TRBV7-2	.	.	TGTGCCAGCAGCTCTCAGGGGAACAGCTTTGGCTACACCTTC	CASSSQGNSFGYTF
TRBJ2-7	TRBV15	.	.	TGTGCCACCAGCAGAGATGGAGGGTACGAGCAGTACTTC	CATSRDGGYEQYF
TRBJ1-6	TRBV30	.	TRBD1	TGTGCCTGGACTAAGGACAGGGGGAGCTCCTATAATTCACCCCTCCACTTT	CAWTKDRGSSYNSPLHF
TRBJ1-5	TRBV19	.	TRBD1	TGTGCCAGTAGTCCGGGACAGGGATTCGAGCAGCCCCAGCATTTT	CASSPGQGFEQPQHF
TRBJ1-2	TRBV6-6	.	.	TGTGCCAGCAGTTACCCAGCGACCAGCTCGGATGGCTACACCTTC	CASSYPATSSDGYTF
TRBJ1-1	TRBV10-2	.	.	TGCGCCAGCAGTGAGTCTCGGGACTCCCCCAGAAAAGCTTTCTTT	CASSESRDSPRKAFF
TRBJ2-7	TRBV12-3/TRBV12-4	once	TRBD1	TGTGCCAGCAGTGGGACAGGGAGCTACGAGCAGTACTTC	CASSGTGSYEQYF
TRBJ2-1	TRBV11-3	.	.	TGTGCCAGCAGCTTTCAGCGGGCCAACTACAATGAGCAGTTCTTC	CASSFQRANYNEQFF
TRBJ2-7	TRBV18	.	.	TGTGCCAGCTCAGGGACAGGGCTGCGGGAGGTCTACGAGCAGTACTTC	CASSGTGLREVYEQYF
TRBJ2-1	TRBV24-1	few	.	TGTGCCACCGGCGGGGTGGGCTCCTACAATGAGCAGTTCTTC	CATGGVGSYNEQFF
TRBJ1-5	TRBV30	.	.	TGTGCCTGGAACCGGGGTAGTCAGCCCCAGCATTTT	CAWNRGSQPQHF
TRBJ1-2	TRBV27	.	TRBD1	TGTGCCAGCAGTTTATCGGGACAGCTTTACTATGGCTACACCTTC	CASSLSGQLYYGYTF
TRBJ2-3	TRBV9	.	.	TGTGCCAGCAGCGTAAACACCCCCACAGATACGCAGTATTTT	CASSVNTPTDTQYF
TRBJ2-3	TRBV19	.	TRBD2	TGTGCCAGTAGTGCCGAACCTGCCTTCCTAGCGGGGCTCACAGATACGCAGTATTTT	CASSAEPAFLAGLTDTQYF
TRBJ2-1	TRBV11-2	.	TRBD2	TGTGCCAGCAGCTTAGACCCCCGGACTAGCGGGCCGCTCTACAATGAGCAGTTCTTC	CASSLDPRTSGPLYNEQFF
TRBJ1-5	TRBV2	.	.	TGTGCCAGCAGCTCGGGGGGGCCCCCCCAGCATTTT	CASSSGGPPQHF
TRBJ1-4	TRBV20-1	.	.	TGCAGTGCCTCGGACCTCCGCAGGGTTTTATTT	CSASDLRRVLF
TRBJ2-1	TRBV18	.	.	TGTGCCAGCTCACAGGTGACAAAAAGCTCCTACAATGAGCAGTTCTTC	CASSQVTKSSYNEQFF
TRBJ2-1	TRBV30	.	.	TGTGCCTGGAGTCCCTCTGTTGAGCAGTTCTTC	CAWSPSVEQFF
TRBJ2-7	TRBV20-1	few	.	TGCAGTGCTAGAATAGTGAATGAGCAGTACTTC	CSARIVNEQYF
TRBJ2-1	TRBV3-1/TRBV3-2	few	.	TGTGCCAGCAGCCTAAGACTAGGGAATGAGCAGTTCTTC	CASSLRLGNEQFF
TRBJ1-4	TRBV5-1	.	TRBD1	TGCGCCAGCAGCTCTACAGGGGCTAATGAAAAACTGTTTTTT	CASSSTGANEKLFF
TRBJ2-2	TRBV7-9	.	.	TGTGCCAGCAGCTTACAAAGCAGGGCCACCGGGGAGCTGTTTTTT	CASSLQSRATGELFF
TRBJ2-1	TRBV5-8	.	.	TGTGCCAGCAGCCAAGGACAGAACTCCTACAATGAGCAGTTCTTC	CASSQGQNSYNEQFF
TRBJ1-1	TRBV18	.	.	TGTGCCAGCTCACCACCGGCACAGGAAGCTTTCTTT	CASSPPAQEAFF
TRBJ2-1	TRBV4-1	.	.	TGCGCCAGCCGTAGTACGAGCGTGAATGAGCAGTTCTTC	CASRSTSVNEQFF
TRBJ1-1	TRBV7-9	.	.	TGTGCCAGCAGGACAGCCTTTAACACTGAAGCTTTCTTT	CASRTAFNTEAFF
TRBJ1-2	TRBV5-7	.	.	TGTGCCAGCAGCTTGGGGGGCACTCAACTAAGCTACACCTTC	CASSLGGTQLSYTF
TRBJ1-1	TRBV27	.	TRBD1	TGTGCCAGCAGAAAGGGGGCATCGAACACTGAAGCTTTCTTT	CASRKGASNTEAFF
TRBJ2-3	TRBV6-4	.	TRBD2	TGTGCCAGCAGTCCTAGCGGGGGGGACACGCAGTATTTT	CASSPSGGDTQYF
TRBJ1-1	TRBV12-3/TRBV12-4	.	.	TGTGCCAGCAGCACAGGGCTGAACACTGAAGCTTTCTTT	CASSTGLNTEAFF
TRBJ1-5	TRBV2	.	.	TGTGCCAGCAGTGACAGGGAACAGCCCCAGCATTTT	CASSDREQPQHF
TRBJ2-1	TRBV12-3/TRBV12-4	.	.	TGTGCCAGCAGTTTAGGCAGGGTAAATGAGCAGTTCTTC	CASSLGRVNEQFF
TRBJ1-5	TRBV24-1	.	.	TGTGCCACCAGTGGGCCCGCAAATCAGCCCCAGCATTTT	CATSGPANQPQHF
TRBJ1-2	TRBV29-1	once	.	TGCAGCGCCAGGAACAATTATGGCTACACCTTC	CSARNNYGYTF
TRBJ1-4	TRBV19	.	.	TGTGCCAGTAGTTTGAGTTCGGGGTTGCGCGTGGGTGAAAAACTGTTTTTT	CASSLSSGLRVGEKLFF
TRBJ1-2	TRBV9	few	TRBD1	TGTGCCAGCAGCGGGGGACAGTCAAACGATGGCTACACCTTC	CASSGGQSNDGYTF
TRBJ2-3	TRBV2	.	TRBD2	TGTGCCAGCAGTGAACGCGGGGGGGCGGATACGCAGTATTTT	CASSERGGADTQYF
TRBJ2-7	TRBV6-1	.	TRBD1	TGTGCCAGCAGTGAACCTCGGACAGGCCGAACCTACGAGCAGTACTTC	CASSEPRTGRTYEQYF
TRBJ2-7	TRBV5-1	.	.	TGCGCCAGCAGCTTACAGGCAGGGGAAACCTACGAGCAGTACTTC	CASSLQAGETYEQYF
TRBJ1-1	TRBV6-5	.	TRBD1	TGTGCCAGCAGTTACTCCGGCAGGGGGGCGTACACTGAAGCTTTCTTT	CASSYSGRGAYTEAFF
TRBJ1-1	TRBV15	.	.	TGTGCCACCAGCAGAGGGGGCGGTACCCTGAACACTGAAGCTTTCTTT	CATSRGGGTLNTEAFF
TRBJ2-1	TRBV18	.	TRBD2	TGTGCCAGCTCACCTCTTCCGGGAGGGGAGTACAATGAGCAGTTCTTC	CASSPLPGGEYNEQFF
TRBJ2-3	TRBV3-1/TRBV3-2	.	.	TGTGCCAGCAGCCAAGTCCCTAGCGGCACAGATACGCAGTATTTT	CASSQVPSGTDTQYF
TRBJ1-2	TRBV11-3	.	.	TGTGCCAGCAGCTCGAATGGGGGCGGGGGCTACACCTTC	CASSSNGGGGYTF
TRBJ2-5	TRBV19	.	TRBD2	TGTGCCAGTAGTATTAGTTTCCTAGCGGGAAGAGTATGGGAGGAGACCCAGTACTTC	CASSISFLAGRVWEETQYF
TRBJ2-2	TRBV6-5	.	.	TGTGCCAGCAGCGACACCGGGGAGCTGTTTTTT	CASSDTGELFF
TRBJ1-2	TRBV29-1	.	.	TGCAGCGTCGGGGGAGGAAGTCGAGGAGGGTATGGCTACACCTTC	CSVGGGSRGGYGYTF
TRBJ2-1	TRBV11-3	.	TRBD2	TGTGCCAGCAGCTTAGGAGCTGGGAGGGGCTCCTACAATGAGCAGTTCTTC	CASSLGAGRGSYNEQFF
TRBJ2-7	TRBV13	.	.	TGTGCCAGCAGCTTAGATGCAGGGAGGATGGGCGAGCAGTACTTC	CASSLDAGRMGEQYF
TRBJ1-2	TRBV27	.	.	TGTGCCAGCAGTTTATCTTCAGGGGTAGGGGGCTACACCTTC	CASSLSSGVGGYTF
TRBJ2-3	TRBV19	.	TRBD2	TGTGCCAGTAGTAACGGACTAGTGGGGACAGATACGCAGTATTTT	CASSNGLVGTDTQYF
TRBJ1-1	TRBV14	.	.	TGTGCCAGCAGCCAATTTGGTTTGCGGGGGGTAGCTTTCTTT	CASSQFGLRGVAFF
TRBJ2-1	TRBV7-3	.	TRBD1	TGTGCCAGCAGCTCCGCGGACAGGGGGCTTTACAATGAGCAGTTCTTC	CASSSADRGLYNEQFF
TRBJ1-5	TRBV5-1	.	TRBD1	TGCGCCAGCAGCCCCGGGACAGTGGGCAATCAGCCCCAGCATTTT	CASSPGTVGNQPQHF